A selection of T cell receptor beta chains follows, all from one sample in a study of blood T cell repertoires in COVID-19. The method was immunoSEQ multiplex PCR; TCRdb's version includes in-frame clones alone and lacks a portion of them. The repertoire holds around 250,000 clones, with approximately 89% as singletons. The sequenced material came from PBMCs or T cells enriched from blood (not recorded which). Receptors were obtained from a man between 40 and 49 years old who had been exposed to COVID-19. The CDR3 runs from the conserved cysteine through the conserved F or W. A D gene is named only where the DNA matches it firmly. Only some rows state a clone size, as once, few, many or a class for expanded clones.

>TRBJ1-1|TRBD1|NA|TRBV5-5
TGTGCCAGCAGCTTGGGTTTACAGGGGGCCCTAAACACTGAAGCTTTCTTT
CASSLGLQGALNTEAFF
>TRBJ2-7|NA|NA|TRBV7-2
TGTGCCAGCAGCTTCCAAGGGGGTGGGTACGAGCAGTACTTC
CASSFQGGGYEQYF
>TRBJ1-1|TRBD1|NA|TRBV9
TGTGCCAGCAGCGTAGAAGGTTCAGGGGGCGCCTTTCTGCCTGAAGCTTTCTTT
CASSVEGSGGAFLPEAFF
>TRBJ2-7|TRBD2|few|TRBV6-1
TGTGCCAGCAGTGATGACGGGAGGCCCTCCTACGAGCAGTACTTC
CASSDDGRPSYEQYF
>TRBJ1-4|NA|NA|TRBV30
TGTGCCTGGAACAGGGCTGAAAAACTGTTTTTT
CAWNRAEKLFF
>TRBJ2-5|NA|NA|TRBV7-9
TGTGCCAGCAGCTTAGCAGCGGTCCAAGAGACCCAGTACTTC
CASSLAAVQETQYF
>TRBJ1-4|NA|NA|TRBV6-2/TRBV6-3
TGTGCCAGCAGTTTGATATTTCAGTCCCGCGAAAAACTGTTTTTT
CASSLIFQSREKLFF
>TRBJ2-7|NA|NA|TRBV4-2
TGTGCCAGCAGCCCGGGCGGAGCGGTCGGCTACGAGCAGTACTTC
CASSPGGAVGYEQYF
>TRBJ2-7|TRBD2|once|TRBV7-2
TGTGCCAGCAGCTTAGAACTAGCGGTGCCCGAGCAGTACTTC
CASSLELAVPEQYF
>TRBJ1-2|NA|NA|TRBV6-5
TGTGCCAGCAGTCGTACACGTAACTATGGCTACACCTTC
CASSRTRNYGYTF
>TRBJ2-7|TRBD2|NA|TRBV12-3/TRBV12-4
TGTGCCAGCACCCCCGGGGGGGGCGAGCAGTACTTC
CASTPGGGEQYF
>TRBJ1-2|NA|few|TRBV5-1
TGCGCCAGCAGCTTGGATGCGACAGAGAACTATGGCTACACCTTC
CASSLDATENYGYTF
>TRBJ1-5|NA|once|TRBV27
TGTGCCAGCAGTACTACAGGGTCTCAGCCCCAGCATTTT
CASSTTGSQPQHF